These 25 T cell receptor beta chains originate from one sample sequenced in a study of cytomegalovirus exposure and HLA in healthy donors. PCR involved 60 Vbeta and 13 Jbeta primers. Measured with immunoSEQ multiplex PCR; TCRdb has only the in-frame clones, and not every one. Of fewer than 200,000 clones detected, around 80% appear once; the ten largest clones hold roughly 2%. The sequencing sample was made of PBMCs. These receptors originate from a man between 35 and 55 years old in good health and CMV-seronegative.

This clone was observed once. This chain connects TRBV28 to TRBJ2-5; tentatively, D is TRBD2 (5 bases). Germline CDR1 reads MDHEN; CDR2 reads SYDVKM. The CDR3 covers 14 residues. V was trimmed by 0 bases and J by 4 bases, leaving 9 bases between them. CDR3 nucleotides: TGTGCCAGCAGTTTATGGGCTGCGGGAGAGACCCAGTACTTC. Translating it yields CASSLWAAGETQYF.

This clone was seen just once. The V and J genes are TRBV15 and TRBJ2-7, with 8 bases identical to TRBD1. Trimming removed 8 bases from V and 0 bases from J; junction bases left unmatched: 3. This CDR3 spans 13 amino acids. Germline-derived CDR1 and CDR2 are LNHNV and YYDKDF (reference sequence). Written as DNA, the CDR3 is TGTGCCACCGGGACAGGAGCCTCCTACGAGCAGTACTTC. Its translation: CATGTGASYEQYF.

Only one count was recorded for this clone. The chain uses TRBV29-1 and TRBJ2-3, with no clear D. CDR3 length equals 12 residues. The V gene lost 7 bases and the J gene lost 6 bases, with 14 bases spanning the gap. The germline V gene encodes CDR1 SQVTM and CDR2 ANQGSEA. The CDR3 loop reads CSAIGSSDTQYF. The CDR3 bases are TGCAGCGCGATCGGGTCCTCGGATACGCAGTATTTT.

The CDR3 coding sequence is TGTGCCAGCAGCCAAGTTCGCGGGAGGATCCAGTTCTTC. It yields the protein CASSQVRGRIQFF. The gene calls are TRBV4-2 and TRBJ2-1; 8 bases map to TRBD2. This CDR3 region has 13 residues. Germline CDR1 and CDR2: LGHNA and YNFKEQ. Trimming at V came to 1 base and at J to 13 bases, leaving 6 bases not matched to a gene.

The CDR3 DNA reads as TGCAGCGTGACCGCGGGGGTGGGGTATGGCTACACCTTC. This sequence encodes CSVTAGVGYGYTF. This chain links TRBV29-1 with TRBJ1-2; TRBD1 might be the D (5 bases). CDR3 length: 13 residues. Trimming stripped 6 bases from V and 5 bases from J, with 16 bases between. Germline-derived CDR1 and CDR2 are SQVTM and ANQGSEA.

A word on this clone: At one end the junction does not follow the germline gene, possibly because of a read error. This sequence joins TRBV4-3 and TRBJ2-3; TRBD2 matches at 7 bases. This CDR3 spans 14 amino acids. The germline gives CDR1 LGHNA, CDR2 YSLEER. The CDR3 sequence is CAGSPGTKGDTQYF. CDR3 nucleotides: TGCGCCGGCAGCCCCGGGACTAAGGGAGATACGCAGTATTTT.

The rearrangement links TRBV11-2 to TRBJ2-3, with D perhaps TRBD1 (5 bases). Germline V gene sequence: CDR1 SGHAT, CDR2 FQNNGV. The CDR3 totals 17 residues. V lost 3 bases, J lost 3 bases, and 19 bases lay in between. CDR3: CASSFIPRTLGTDTQYF. CDR3 bases: TGTGCCAGCAGCTTTATTCCCCGGACATTGGGTACAGATACGCAGTATTTT. The complete variable domain, with remaining parts taken from reference TRBV11-2 and TRBJ2-3, reads EAGVAQSPRYKIIEKRQSVAFWCNPISGHATLYWYQQILGQGPKLLIQFQNNGVVDDSQLPKDRFSAERLKGVDSTLKIQPAKLEDSAVYLCASSFIPRTLGTDTQYFGPGTRLTVL.

The gene calls are TRBV28 and TRBJ2-7, with D perhaps TRBD2 (6 bases). The CDR3 has 12 residues. The germline V gene has CDR1 MDHEN and CDR2 SYDVKM. Trimming removed 3 bases from V and 5 bases from J, with 8 bases in between. The CDR3 region has the DNA TGTGCCAGCAGTTTTTCTAGCGACGAGCAGTACTTC. It specifies CASSFSSDEQYF.

The chain is built from TRBV29-1 and TRBJ2-5; D is possibly TRBD2 (6 bases). The tail of the sequence fits TRBJ2-7 better, so the J call may be wrong. Germline CDR1 SQVTM, CDR2 ANQGSEA. The CDR3 is 14 amino acids. CDR3: CSVGPGLSSYEQYF. In nucleotides, the CDR3 is TGCAGCGTTGGACCGGGACTTAGCTCCTACGAGCAGTACTTC.

The chain has TRBV5-1 and TRBJ2-2; TRBD2 is a possible D gene (6 bases). Germline assignment: CDR1 SGHRS and CDR2 YFSETQ. The CDR3 loop spans 16 amino acids. V dropped 5 bases and J dropped 0 bases, with 14 bases sitting between them. The CDR3 region has the DNA TGCGCCAGCAGGTCCGGGGGAGACGCGAACACCGGGGAGCTGTTTTTT. This codes for CASRSGGDANTGELFF.

This chain connects TRBV14 to TRBJ1-4, with D unresolved. CDR3 length: 14 amino acids. The germline V gene encodes CDR1 SGHDN and CDR2 FVKESK. Trimming cost V 4 bases and J 0 bases, with 6 bases left between them. CDR3 amino acids: CASSPLSTNEKLFF. The CDR3 DNA reads TGTGCCAGCAGCCCCCTTTCAACTAATGAAAAACTGTTTTTT.

The V and J genes are TRBV2 and TRBJ2-5; 10 bases fit TRBD2. With V trimmed by 5 bases and J by 6 bases, 9 bases remained unmatched. The germline V gene has CDR1 SNHLY and CDR2 FYNNEI. The CDR3 spans 15 residues. In DNA, the CDR3 is TGTGCCAGCAGTAACCCTAGCGGGAGAGAGAAGACCCAGTACTTC. Translating it yields CASSNPSGREKTQYF.

This sequence joins TRBV29-1 and TRBJ1-1, with D maybe TRBD1 (6 bases). The ends were cut back, 7 bases at V and 3 bases at J, with 12 bases in the middle. This CDR3 is 12 amino acids long. The germline gives CDR1 SQVTM, CDR2 ANQGSEA. The DNA of the CDR3 is TGCAGCGCCACCACAGGGTACACTGAAGCTTTCTTT. Translation: CSATTGYTEAFF.

V usage is TRBV6-5 and J usage is TRBJ2-1; 9 positions agree with TRBD1. The V gene end was trimmed by 6 bases and the J gene end by 14 bases; junction bases not matched to a gene: 11. Germline CDR1 reads MNHEY; CDR2 reads SVGAGI. The CDR3 is made up of 13 amino acids. DNA for the CDR3: TGTGCCAGCAGAGTTAACCGACAGGGGGGGGAGTTCTTC. Its protein product is CASRVNRQGGEFF.

This clone has a single count. This chain joins TRBV15 and TRBJ2-3; D is undetermined. This CDR3 has 14 amino acids. CDR1 and CDR2 (germline): LNHNV, YYDKDF (reference sequence). Trimming pared 0 bases from V and 4 bases from J, leaving 8 bases between. The CDR3 reads CATSRDHMSDTQYF. CDR3 bases: TGTGCCACCAGCAGAGATCACATGTCAGATACGCAGTATTTT.

Comment on this clone: The junction departs from germline at one end; a sequencing error may be responsible. The V and J genes are TRBV7-7 and TRBJ2-1, with 13 positions matching TRBD2. Germline-derived CDR1 and CDR2 are SSHAT and FNYEAQ (reference sequence). CDR3 length: 16 residues. CDR3: CASSPGLAGPYNEQFF. The CDR3 DNA is TGTGCTAGCAGCCCGGGACTAGCGGGACCCTACAATGAGCAGTTCTTC.

The chain joins TRBV7-2 to TRBJ2-5, with TRBD1 as a possible D gene (7 bases). Germline loops: CDR1 SGHTA, CDR2 FQGNSA. Deletions cut 5 bases from V and 5 bases from J, with 18 bases between. The CDR3 is made up of 15 amino acids. The CDR3 region is CASSQGTAEGETQYF. The CDR3 nucleotides read TGTGCCAGCAGCCAGGGGACAGCGGAGGGGGAGACCCAGTACTTC. Supplemented by reference TRBV7-2 and TRBJ2-5, the full variable domain reads GAGVSQSPSNKVTEKGKDVELRCDPISGHTALYWYRQSLGQGLEFLIYFQGNSAPDKSGLPSDRFSAERTGGSVSTLTIQRTQQEDSAVYLCASSQGTAEGETQYFGPGTRLLVL.

V and J are TRBV4-2 and TRBJ2-5, with 13 bases lining up with TRBD2. Germline CDR1 and CDR2: LGHNA and YNFKEQ. The CDR3 is 19 amino acids. V gave up 0 bases and J gave up 3 bases; unmatched junction bases: 10. As DNA, the CDR3 is TGTGCCAGCAGCCAAGATCTAACTAGCGGGAGGGCCGGTGAAGAGACCCAGTACTTC. Residues: CASSQDLTSGRAGEETQYF.

Only a few counts were recorded for this clone. CDR3 in DNA: TGTGCCAGCAGACAGGGAAAAGATGGCTACACCTTC. Its protein is CASRQGKDGYTF. The V call is TRBV6-6, the J call TRBJ1-2; maybe TRBD1 (6 bases). The V and J ends lost 6 bases and 6 bases respectively, with 11 bases between them. There are 12 residues in the CDR3. CDR1 and CDR2 from the germline V gene are MNHNY and SVGAGI (reference sequence).

This clone has only a few counts. The chain links TRBV19 to TRBJ2-1; a possible D gene is TRBD1 (5 bases). The ends were cut back, 3 bases at V and 4 bases at J, with 10 bases in the middle. The CDR3 totals 14 residues. The germline CDR1 and CDR2 sequences are LNHDA and SQIVND (reference sequence). The CDR3 sequence is CASSIGDSYNEQFF. CDR3 DNA: TGTGCCAGTAGTATTGGAGACAGTTACAATGAGCAGTTCTTC.

The chain is built from TRBV5-6 and TRBJ2-3; no clear D gene. The germline gives CDR1 SGHDT, CDR2 YYEEEE. The CDR3 length is 14 residues. The V end lost 4 bases, the J end lost 1 base, and 10 bases lay between the germline ends. The CDR3 region has the DNA TGTGCCAGCAGCATCGGTATACGCACAGATACGCAGTATTTT. This gives the protein CASSIGIRTDTQYF.

This clone was seen only once. The chain links TRBV6-4 to TRBJ1-1; the D is unclear. The ends were cut back, 4 bases at V and 11 bases at J, with 17 bases in the middle. The CDR3 totals 13 residues. The germline CDR1 and CDR2 sequences are MRHNA and SNTAGT. The CDR3 DNA sequence: TGTGCCAGCAGTGGGTCGGACTCGTTGGGTGCTTTCTTT. Amino acid sequence: CASSGSDSLGAFF.

This clone showed up just once. This sequence joins TRBV27 and TRBJ2-3; D not certain. Trimming shortened V by 3 bases and J by 1 base, and 11 bases separated the two germline ends. Germline CDR1 MNHEY, CDR2 SMNVEV (reference sequence). The CDR3 runs 15 residues. CDR3 amino acids: CASSFGSQGTDTQYF. The CDR3 DNA reads as TGTGCCAGCAGTTTTGGATCCCAGGGCACAGATACGCAGTATTTT.

This clone was picked up a small number of times. The chain uses TRBV28 and TRBJ2-4; 8 nucleotides agree with TRBD2. This CDR3 spans 14 amino acids. CDR1 is MDHEN, CDR2 SYDVKM, per germline. Trimming cost V 7 bases and J 8 bases; bases outside gene matches: 10. The CDR3 sequence is CASIPGGLSDIQYF. DNA for the CDR3: TGTGCCAGCATCCCGGGAGGGCTGAGCGACATTCAGTACTTC.

The chain has TRBV19 and TRBJ2-1, with 10 bases matching TRBD2. The CDR3 is made up of 15 amino acids. Germline V gene sequence: CDR1 LNHDA, CDR2 SQIVND (reference sequence). The V gene end was trimmed by 7 bases and the J gene end by 7 bases; junction bases not matched to a gene: 10. CDR3 sequence (DNA): TGTGCCAGTAAAACTAGCGGGATTGGTTCGAATGAGCAGTTCTTC. Its protein is CASKTSGIGSNEQFF.